The rows below give T cell receptor beta chains drawn from one sample of a study of blood T cell repertoires in COVID-19. Only in-frame clones appear in the TCRdb table, and some are missing; sequencing was by immunoSEQ multiplex PCR. The sample has around 96,000 clones, around 96% seen once. Source material: peripheral blood. These receptors were taken from a human donor with active COVID-19. The donor label of this sample is uncertain. CDR3s include the opening cysteine and the closing phenylalanine or tryptophan.

v_call	j_call	cdr3_aa
TRBV28	TRBJ2-3	CASSLQSGSITDTQYF
TRBV5-4	TRBJ2-2	CASSRQGTGLNTGELFF
TRBV4-1	TRBJ2-1	CASSQDGVPYNEQFF
TRBV15	TRBJ1-1	CATSTGTGGGTEAFF
TRBV20-1	TRBJ2-7	CSASGRGISSYEQYF
TRBV5-6	TRBJ2-1	CASSSSEPNPIF
TRBV4-2	TRBJ2-1	CASSLFGTSPYEQFF
TRBV2	TRBJ1-2	CASSVDRASTF
TRBV14	TRBJ1-2	CASSQDRTGGGYGYTF
TRBV7-8	TRBJ2-2	CASSLAGGTGELFF
TRBV7-9	TRBJ2-5	CASSPQGSETQYF
TRBV19	TRBJ2-7	CASSPWDRSYEQYF
TRBV19	TRBJ2-3	CASSPNREAQYF
TRBV7-2	TRBJ1-1	CASSSQGGATEAFF
TRBV4-1	TRBJ2-1	CASRLAGPYNEQFF
TRBV19	TRBJ2-5	CASRAPDRGQETQYF
TRBV9	TRBJ2-3	CASSADGGSTDTQYF
TRBV18	TRBJ2-7	CASSPQGNEQYF
TRBV4-2	TRBJ2-3	CASSQSGVTSTDTQYF
TRBV7-2	TRBJ2-5	CASSARLAGYQETQYF
TRBV5-4	TRBJ1-1	CASSLSGQLNTEAFF